One and the same sample provided the 18 T cell receptor beta chains below, sequenced in a study of T-cell memory formation after mild COVID-19. One entry per CDR3 protein results from TCRdb running MiXCR on the 5' RACE reads. The sample lists roughly 370,000 distinct CDR3 sequences, about 16% occurring once. Sequencing was done on a sample of PBMCs or a T cell subset sorted from them (not recorded which). These receptors were collected from a man between 18 and 35 years old who had mild COVID-19 (a few samples of this study predate the infection). Cell type and time point are not known.

This clonotype was seen a few times. The chain joins TRBV4-3 to TRBJ1-1; D is perhaps TRBD1 (6 bases). V dropped 1 base and J dropped 1 base, with 10 bases sitting between them. The CDR3 loop spans 15 amino acids. Germline V lookup: CDR1 LGHNA, CDR2 YSLEER. The CDR3, as DNA: TGCGCCAGCAGCCAAGGCAGGGGACCGAACACTGAAGCTTTCTTT. This codes for CASSQGRGPNTEAFF.

This sequence joins TRBV28 and TRBJ2-1, with a possible D match to TRBD2 (5 bases). Per germline, CDR1 MDHEN and CDR2 SYDVKM. V dropped 7 bases and J dropped 3 bases, with 16 bases sitting between them. The CDR3 sequence is 15 residues long. In DNA, the CDR3 is TGTGCCAGCAAAGGGAGACTACTAATCTACAATGAGCAGTTCTTC. Translation: CASKGRLLIYNEQFF.

CDR3 bases: TGTGCCAGCAGTTTGCGGCGGGGGGCCGGAGAGACCCAGTACTTC. As protein: CASSLRRGAGETQYF. The chain recombines TRBV27 with TRBJ2-5; 8 nucleotides line up with TRBD2. V dropped 3 bases and J dropped 4; count of bases not matched to a gene: 7. Germline V gives CDR1 MNHEY, CDR2 SMNVEV (reference sequence). The CDR3 runs 15 residues.

The V gene is TRBV28, the J gene TRBJ2-3, with D possibly TRBD2 on 5 matching bases. Trimming removed 8 bases from V and 2 bases from J, with 14 bases in between. CDR3 size: 14 residues. Germline loops: CDR1 MDHEN, CDR2 SYDVKM. The CDR3 reads CASEFGGLTDTQYF. The CDR3, as DNA: TGTGCCAGCGAGTTTGGCGGGCTCACAGATACGCAGTATTTT. Together with reference TRBV28 and TRBJ2-3, the CDR3 gives the full variable domain: DVKVTQSSRYLVKRTGEKVFLECVQDMDHENMFWYRQDPGLGLRLIYFSYDVKMKEKGDIPEGYSVSREKKERFSLILESASTNQTSMYLCASEFGGLTDTQYFGPGTRLTVL.

This clonotype was detected many times. The V and J genes are TRBV12-3 or TRBV12-4 and TRBJ2-2; D could derive from TRBD1 or TRBD2 (5 bases each). V was clipped by 5 bases and J by 6 bases, with 10 bases between them. This CDR3 is built from 13 residues. This CDR3 reads CASSRRDPGELFF. The DNA for the CDR3 is TGTGCCAGCAGTCGCAGGGACCCCGGGGAGCTGTTTTTT.

V gene TRBV7-2 combines with J gene TRBJ1-3, with D maybe TRBD1 (5 bases). Germline CDR1 is SGHTA and CDR2 is FQGNSA. CDR3 length equals 15 residues. Trimming took 3 bases from V and 0 from J, leaving 9 bases between them. The CDR3 loop is CASSFRRVSGNTIYF. In nucleotides, the CDR3 is TGTGCCAGCAGCTTTCGCAGGGTCTCTGGAAACACCATATATTTT. Based on the CDR3 plus reference TRBV7-2 and TRBJ1-3, the full variable domain is GAGVSQSPSNKVTEKGKDVELRCDPISGHTALYWYRQSLGQGLEFLIYFQGNSAPDKSGLPSDRFSAERTGGSVSTLTIQRTQQEDSAVYLCASSFRRVSGNTIYFGEGSWLTVV.

This clonotype was observed a handful of times. The chain's CDR3 is CASSVGKGFSGNTIYF. The DNA for the CDR3 is TGTGCCAGCAGCGTAGGAAAGGGGTTCTCTGGAAACACCATATATTTT. The genes are TRBV9 and TRBJ1-3; a weak D match, TRBD1 (5 bases). V was shortened by 0 bases and J by 0 bases, with 10 bases between the two germline ends. Germline V gene data show CDR1 as SGDLS and CDR2 as YYNGEE. The CDR3 extends over 16 amino acids.

As concerns this clonotype: A read error may explain this, as a much larger clone is one base away. The J gene is TRBJ1-4, the V gene TRBV18; tentative D call: TRBD1 (6 bases). Germline V gives CDR1 KGHSH, CDR2 LQKENI. The CDR3 is made up of 13 amino acids. V was pared by 8 bases and J by 5 bases, with 12 bases between. Written as DNA, the CDR3 is TGTGCCAGCGACCGGGACAACAATGAAAAACTGTTTTTT. Amino acids: CASDRDNNEKLFF.

This clonotype was seen more than once but under ten times. DNA for the CDR3: TGTGCCAGCTCACCAAGGGAGACGGGGGGCACTGAAGCTTTCTTT. This sequence encodes CASSPRETGGTEAFF. This chain links TRBV18 with TRBJ1-1; weak D call: TRBD1 (5 bases). In germline, CDR1 is KGHSH, CDR2 LQKENI. This CDR3 spans 15 amino acids. Trimming took 2 bases from V and 4 from J, leaving 14 bases between them.

This chain uses TRBV7-2 with TRBJ2-1; 13 nucleotides agree with TRBD2. The germline CDR1 and CDR2 sequences are SGHTA and FQGNSA. With V trimmed by 5 bases and J by 12 bases, 13 bases remained unmatched. This CDR3 region has 16 residues. CDR3 amino acids: CASSPGLAGSVERQFF. Here the CDR3 DNA reads TGTGCCAGCAGCCCGGGACTAGCGGGGTCAGTCGAGAGGCAGTTCTTC. Using reference TRBV7-2 and TRBJ2-1 for the parts outside the CDR3, the full variable domain is GAGVSQSPSNKVTEKGKDVELRCDPISGHTALYWYRQSLGQGLEFLIYFQGNSAPDKSGLPSDRFSAERTGGSVSTLTIQRTQQEDSAVYLCASSPGLAGSVERQFFGPGTRLTVL.

V is TRBV4-2 and J is TRBJ1-1, with D possibly TRBD1 on 6 matching bases. V lost 0 bases and J lost 0, with 17 bases in between. The CDR3 extends over 18 amino acids. Germline V gene data show CDR1 as LGHNA and CDR2 as YNFKEQ. The CDR3 coding sequence is TGTGCCAGCAGCCAAGATAATGCCATTACAGGGTTGAACACTGAAGCTTTCTTT. It yields the protein CASSQDNAITGLNTEAFF.

The chain uses TRBV2 and TRBJ1-5; 9 bases agree with TRBD1. J gave up 2 bases and V 5 bases, and 4 bases lay outside the gene matches. This CDR3 region has 15 residues. CDR1 is SNHLY and CDR2 is FYNNEI in the germline V gene. CDR3 protein: CASSPWDRGNQPQHF. Here the CDR3 DNA reads TGTGCCAGCAGTCCGTGGGACAGGGGCAATCAGCCCCAGCATTTT.

CDR3 sequence reads: CASRVGGYTEAFF. The CDR3 nucleotides are TGTGCCAGTCGTGTGGGGGGCTACACTGAAGCTTTCTTT. The chain recombines TRBV19 with TRBJ1-1; weak D call: TRBD1 (6 bases). Per the germline V gene, CDR1 is LNHDA and CDR2 is SQIVND (reference sequence). CDR3 length equals 13 residues. V shed 8 bases and J shed 3 bases, with 13 bases lying between them. Full variable domain (rest looked up from reference TRBV19 and TRBJ1-1): DGGITQSPKYLFRKEGQNVTLSCEQNLNHDAMYWYRQDPGQGLRLIYYSQIVNDFQKGDIAEGYSVSREKKESFPLTVTSAQKNPTAFYLCASRVGGYTEAFFGQGTRLTVV.

This clonotype occurred a few times. The gene calls are TRBV3-1 and TRBJ2-1; 11 bases match TRBD2. J gave up 7 bases and V 2 bases, and 4 bases lay outside the gene matches. Per the germline V gene, CDR1 is LGHDT and CDR2 is YNNKEL (reference sequence). This CDR3 spans 15 amino acids. DNA for the CDR3: TGTGCCAGCAGCCAAAATAGCGGGGGGGCTAATGAGCAGTTCTTC. It translates to CASSQNSGGANEQFF.

In this sample, this clonotype turned up a few times. This sequence joins TRBV5-1 and TRBJ1-5, with 11 bases matching TRBD1. Germline V lookup: CDR1 SGHRS, CDR2 YFSETQ. V was clipped by 4 bases and J by 2 bases; unmatched bases: 8. The CDR3 sequence is 17 residues long. CDR3 loop: CASSLGTGGRGNQPQHF. The CDR3 DNA sequence: TGCGCCAGCAGCCTGGGGACAGGGGGAAGGGGCAATCAGCCCCAGCATTTT.

The chain has TRBV19 and TRBJ1-1, with 7 bases fitting TRBD1. Germline V lookup: CDR1 LNHDA, CDR2 SQIVND (reference sequence). This CDR3 has 11 amino acids. V shed 6 bases and J 10 bases; nucleotides not matched to a gene: 5. In nucleotides, the CDR3 is TGTGCCAGTAGAGTTACAGGGGCAGCTTTCTTT. Its translation is CASRVTGAAFF.

In the case of this clonotype: One junction end disagrees with the germline gene, perhaps due to a read error. The rearrangement joins TRBV7-7 to TRBJ2-1, with a possible D match to TRBD2 (6 bases). In germline, CDR1 is SSHAT, CDR2 FNYEAQ (reference sequence). This CDR3 contains 13 residues. As DNA, the CDR3 is TGTGCTAGCAGCGGAGGGGCGGGCGATGAGCAGTTCTTC. Translation gives CASSGGAGDEQFF. Together with reference TRBV7-7 and TRBJ2-1, the CDR3 gives the full variable domain: GAGVSQSPRYKVTKRGQDVTLRCDPISSHATLYWYQQALGQGPEFLTYFNYEAQPDKSGLPSDRFSAERPEGSISTLTIQRTEQRDSAMYRCASSGGAGDEQFFGPGTRLTVL.

This clonotype was observed a few times. The chain links TRBV4-3 to TRBJ2-3; 8 bases are a match to TRBD2. This CDR3 is 16 amino acids long. After removal of 2 bases from V and 6 bases from J, the junction contained 10 bases not matched to a gene. Germline values: CDR1 LGHNA, CDR2 YSLEER. This CDR3 reads CASSQSLPASGDTQYF. CDR3 nucleotides: TGCGCCAGCAGCCAATCCCTTCCGGCTAGCGGGGATACGCAGTATTTT.